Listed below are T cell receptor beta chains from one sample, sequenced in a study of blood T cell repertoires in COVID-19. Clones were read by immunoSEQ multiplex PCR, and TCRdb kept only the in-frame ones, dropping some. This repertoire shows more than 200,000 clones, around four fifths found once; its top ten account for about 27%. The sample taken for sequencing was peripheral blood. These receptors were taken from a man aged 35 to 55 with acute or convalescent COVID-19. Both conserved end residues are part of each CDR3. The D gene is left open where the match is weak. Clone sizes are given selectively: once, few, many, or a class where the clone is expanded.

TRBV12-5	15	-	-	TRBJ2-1	CASGLEGSSYNEQFF	TGTGCTAGTGGTTTAGAAGGGAGCTCCTACAATGAGCAGTTCTTC
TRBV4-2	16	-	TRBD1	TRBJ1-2	CASSEIPGQEIYGYTF	TGTGCCAGCAGCGAAATCCCGGGACAGGAGATCTATGGCTACACCTTC
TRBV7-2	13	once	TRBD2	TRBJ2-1	CASSPRLADEQFF	TGTGCCAGCAGCCCCAGACTAGCTGATGAGCAGTTCTTC
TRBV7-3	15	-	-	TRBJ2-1	CASSLDLGTYNEQFF	TGTGCCAGCAGCTTAGACCTGGGCACCTACAATGAGCAGTTCTTC
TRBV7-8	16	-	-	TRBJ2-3	CASSLRRALITDTQYF	TGTGCCAGCAGCTTAAGGAGGGCCCTAATCACAGATACGCAGTATTTT
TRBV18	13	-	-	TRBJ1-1	CASSEGQNTEAFF	TGTGCCAGCTCAGAGGGTCAGAACACTGAAGCTTTCTTT
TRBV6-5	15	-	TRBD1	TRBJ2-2	CASSRHDRVTGELFF	TGTGCCAGCAGCCGCCACGACAGGGTCACCGGGGAGCTGTTTTTT
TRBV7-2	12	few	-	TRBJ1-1	CASKQGITEAFF	TGTGCCAGCAAACAGGGTATCACTGAAGCTTTCTTT
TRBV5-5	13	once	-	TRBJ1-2	CASSLLENYGYTF	TGTGCCAGCAGCTTGTTAGAAAACTATGGCTACACCTTC
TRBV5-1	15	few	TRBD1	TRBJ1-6	CASSSGTGVESPLHF	TGCGCCAGCAGCTCGGGGACAGGGGTAGAATCACCCCTCCACTTT
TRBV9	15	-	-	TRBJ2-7	CASSVDGGSSYEQYF	TGTGCCAGCAGCGTAGATGGGGGGAGCTCCTACGAGCAGTACTTC
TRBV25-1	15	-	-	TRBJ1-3	CASSDGIRSGNTIYF	TGTGCCAGCAGTGACGGGATCCGCTCTGGAAACACCATATATTTT
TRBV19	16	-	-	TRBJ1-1	CASTLRRQDRGTEAFF	TGTGCCAGTACCCTCCGACGACAGGATAGGGGTACTGAAGCTTTCTTT
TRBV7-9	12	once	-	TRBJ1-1	CASSVMNTEAFF	TGTGCCAGCAGCGTTATGAACACTGAAGCTTTCTTT
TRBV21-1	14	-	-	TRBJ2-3	CASSNKGDTDTQYF	TGTGCCAGCAGCAATAAGGGAGACACAGATACGCAGTATTTT
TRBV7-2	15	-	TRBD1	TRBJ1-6	CASSPGTDYNSPLHF	TGTGCCAGCAGCCCCGGGACAGATTATAATTCACCCCTCCACTTT
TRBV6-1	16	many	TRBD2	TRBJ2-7	CASSEASLASGYEQYF	TGTGCCAGCAGTGAAGCTAGTTTGGCTAGCGGATACGAGCAGTACTTC
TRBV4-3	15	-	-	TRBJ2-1	CASSPTIDQGDEQFF	TGCGCCAGCAGCCCTACGATCGACCAGGGCGATGAGCAGTTCTTC
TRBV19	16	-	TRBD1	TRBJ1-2	CASTPMGTGANYGYTF	TGTGCCAGTACCCCAATGGGGACAGGGGCTAACTATGGCTACACCTTC
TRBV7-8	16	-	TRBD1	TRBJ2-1	CASSPSMDRFNNEQFF	TGTGCCAGCAGCCCGTCAATGGACAGGTTTAACAATGAGCAGTTCTTC
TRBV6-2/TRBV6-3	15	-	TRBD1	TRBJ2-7	CASSYTGTGQDEQYF	TGTGCCAGCAGTTACACCGGGACAGGGCAGGACGAGCAGTACTTC
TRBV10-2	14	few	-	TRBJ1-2	CASSDPGEKGGYTF	TGCGCCAGCAGTGATCCCGGGGAGAAAGGTGGCTACACCTTC
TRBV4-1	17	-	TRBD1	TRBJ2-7	CASSHLRTGGVGYEQYF	TGCGCCAGCAGCCATTTGAGGACAGGGGGAGTAGGCTACGAGCAGTACTTC
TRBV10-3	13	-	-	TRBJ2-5	CAISGSLQETQYF	TGTGCCATCAGTGGTAGCCTTCAAGAGACCCAGTACTTC
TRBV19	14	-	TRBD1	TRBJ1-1	CASSIPARGSEAFF	TGTGCCAGTAGTATCCCGGCCAGGGGGTCTGAAGCTTTCTTT
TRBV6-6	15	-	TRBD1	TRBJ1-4	CASSGTGQRYEKLFF	TGTGCCAGCAGTGGGACAGGACAACGGTACGAAAAACTGTTTTTT
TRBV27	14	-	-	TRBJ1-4	CASSLGLSSEKLFF	TGTGCCAGCAGTTTAGGGCTTTCGAGTGAAAAACTGTTTTTT
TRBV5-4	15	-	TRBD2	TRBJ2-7	CASGIGGGRGYEQYF	TGTGCCAGCGGGATTGGGGGCGGGAGGGGGTACGAGCAGTACTTC
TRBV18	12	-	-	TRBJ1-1	CASSPGDGEAFF	TGTGCCAGCTCACCGGGAGACGGTGAAGCTTTCTTT
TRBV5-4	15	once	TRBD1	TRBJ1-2	CASSSWTGTNYGYTF	TGTGCCAGCAGCTCATGGACAGGTACTAACTATGGCTACACCTTC
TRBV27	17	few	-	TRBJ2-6	CASSFGQFHSGANVLTF	TGTGCCAGCAGTTTCGGACAGTTTCACTCTGGGGCCAACGTCCTGACTTTC
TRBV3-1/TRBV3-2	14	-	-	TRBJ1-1	CASSRAGASTEAFF	TGTGCCAGCAGCCGAGCGGGGGCGTCCACTGAAGCTTTCTTT
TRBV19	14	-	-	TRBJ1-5	CASSASPGNQPQHF	TGTGCCAGTAGTGCCTCCCCGGGCAATCAGCCCCAGCATTTT
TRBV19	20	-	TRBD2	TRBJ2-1	CASSRNSGLAGLRDYNEQFF	TGTGCCAGTAGTCGCAACTCGGGACTAGCGGGCTTGAGGGATTACAATGAGCAGTTCTTC
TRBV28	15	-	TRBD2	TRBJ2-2	CASSIQREGIGELFF	TGTGCCAGCAGTATACAGCGGGAGGGGATCGGGGAGCTGTTTTTT
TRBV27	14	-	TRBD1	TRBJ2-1	CASSRQGLNNEQFF	TGTGCCAGCAGCCGACAGGGCCTCAACAATGAGCAGTTCTTC
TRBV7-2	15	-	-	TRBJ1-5	CASSLGRGNRQPQHF	TGTGCCAGCAGCTTAGGCAGGGGAAATCGTCAGCCCCAGCATTTT
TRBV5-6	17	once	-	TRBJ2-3	CASSSGGRRVVRDTQYF	TGTGCCAGCAGCTCGGGGGGCCGGAGGGTTGTAAGGGATACGCAGTATTTT
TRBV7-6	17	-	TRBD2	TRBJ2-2	CASSSTSGRAGTGELFF	TGTGCCAGCAGTTCGACTAGCGGGAGGGCCGGGACCGGGGAGCTGTTTTTT
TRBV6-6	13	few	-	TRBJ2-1	CASSYSRRGEQFF	TGTGCCAGCAGTTACTCAAGGCGAGGTGAGCAGTTCTTC
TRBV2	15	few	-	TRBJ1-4	CASSESRGVDEKLFF	TGTGCCAGCAGTGAGTCAAGGGGTGTAGATGAAAAACTGTTTTTT
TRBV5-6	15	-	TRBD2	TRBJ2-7	CASSLAGGLSYEQYF	TGTGCCAGCAGCTTGGCGGGAGGGCTGTCCTACGAGCAGTACTTC
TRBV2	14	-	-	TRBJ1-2	CASSGQGTGYGYTF	TGTGCCAGCAGTGGTCAGGGAACTGGCTATGGCTACACCTTC
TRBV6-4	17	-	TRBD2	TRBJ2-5	CASSECVSGRAWETQYF	TGTGCCAGCAGTGAGTGTGTTAGCGGGAGGGCCTGGGAGACCCAGTACTTC
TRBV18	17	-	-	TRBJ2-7	CASREFTPGRRADEQYF	TGTGCCAGCCGCGAATTCACTCCAGGGAGGAGAGCGGACGAGCAGTACTTC
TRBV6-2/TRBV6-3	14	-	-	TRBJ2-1	CASSSGLYYNEQFF	TGTGCCAGCAGCTCCGGACTATATTACAATGAGCAGTTCTTC
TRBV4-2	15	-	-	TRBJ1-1	CASSQDRGGETEAFF	TGTGCCAGCAGCCAAGATCGCGGGGGCGAAACTGAAGCTTTCTTT
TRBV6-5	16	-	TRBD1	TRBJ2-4	CASSYPRDRGQNIQYF	TGTGCCAGCAGTTACCCGAGGGACAGGGGGCAGAACATTCAGTACTTC
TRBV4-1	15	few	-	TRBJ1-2	CASSQGHPAGYGYTF	TGCGCCAGCAGCCAGGGACACCCGGCGGGCTATGGCTACACCTTC
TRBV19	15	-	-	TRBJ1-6	CASTLGGGTDSPLHF	TGTGCCAGTACACTTGGAGGAGGGACCGATTCACCCCTCCACTTT
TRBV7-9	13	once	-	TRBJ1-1	CASSFPSNTEAFF	TGTGCCAGCAGCTTTCCCTCTAACACTGAAGCTTTCTTT